A single sample gave rise to the 20 T cell receptor beta chains below, sequenced in a study of blood T cell repertoires in COVID-19. Sequencing was performed with immunoSEQ multiplex PCR; in TCRdb, only in-frame clones are kept and a portion is missing. The data show roughly 230,000 clones, around four fifths seen once. Material: peripheral blood. The origin of the receptors is an elderly woman with COVID-19, enrolled during active disease.

The rearrangement links TRBV29-1 to TRBJ1-1, with 7 bases matching TRBD1. Per germline, CDR1 SQVTM and CDR2 ANQGSEA. The V segment lost 7 bases and the J segment 2 bases; nucleotides outside the gene matches: 7. This CDR3 comprises 13 residues. The CDR3: CSAPGQTNTEAFF. In DNA form, the CDR3 reads TGCAGCGCTCCGGGACAGACAAACACTGAAGCTTTCTTT.

The chain carries TRBV6-4 and TRBJ1-2, with TRBD1 identical over 7 bases. Germline V gene lookup returns CDR1 MRHNA and CDR2 SNTAGT. Trimming took 6 bases from V and 2 from J; bases not matched to a gene: 6. The CDR3 is 14 amino acids. In DNA form, the CDR3 reads TGTGCCAGCAGCGAGAACAGGGGAAACTATGGCTACACCTTC. This translates into CASSENRGNYGYTF.

This clone was seen a single time. The chain combines TRBV5-1 with TRBJ2-1; 12 bases line up with TRBD2. The germline V gene has CDR1 SGHRS and CDR2 YFSETQ. V gave up 4 bases and J gave up 7 bases; unmatched junction bases: 9. The CDR3 has 16 amino acids. Here the CDR3 reads CASSRRTSGVSNEQFF. The CDR3 DNA reads as TGCGCCAGCAGCCGGCGGACTAGCGGGGTATCTAATGAGCAGTTCTTC.

The V and J genes are TRBV7-8 and TRBJ1-3, with D unresolved. The V gene lost 5 bases and the J gene lost 1 base, with 15 bases spanning the gap. In germline, CDR1 is SGHVS, CDR2 FQNEAQ. The CDR3 covers 16 residues. The CDR3: CASSPGMAESGNTIYF. The CDR3 nucleotides are TGTGCCAGCAGCCCCGGGATGGCGGAGTCTGGAAACACCATATATTTT.

The rearrangement joins TRBV18 to TRBJ1-5; D unresolved. CDR1 and CDR2 (germline): KGHSH, LQKENI. The V gene lost 3 bases and the J gene lost 0 bases, with 9 bases spanning the gap. CDR3 length: 15 amino acids. CDR3 nucleotides: TGTGCCAGCTCACCGCAGGTTGGTAGCAATCAGCCCCAGCATTTT. This codes for CASSPQVGSNQPQHF.

This clone was recorded only once. The CDR3 reads CAIRTGSYEQYF. In DNA form, the CDR3 reads TGTGCCATCAGGACAGGCTCCTACGAGCAGTACTTC. The chain recombines TRBV10-3 with TRBJ2-7, with a tentative D call TRBD1 (6 bases). With 6 bases removed from V and 0 bases from J, the gap between germline ends came to 6 bases. There are 12 residues in the CDR3. The germline V gene encodes CDR1 ENHRY and CDR2 SYGVKD.

This sequence joins TRBV14 and TRBJ1-4; 10 bases line up with TRBD1. The CDR3 loop spans 18 amino acids. Germline V lookup: CDR1 SGHDN, CDR2 FVKESK. J was trimmed by 8 bases and V by 0 bases; bases with no gene match: 12. CDR3 amino acids: CASSQDIRTGGIEEKLFF. CDR3 nucleotides: TGTGCCAGCAGCCAAGATATTAGGACAGGGGGAATTGAGGAAAAACTGTTTTTT.

The J gene is TRBJ2-2, the V gene TRBV28; possibly TRBD1 for D (5 bases). V was cut by 6 bases and J by 5 bases, with 13 bases left in between. Germline V gives CDR1 MDHEN, CDR2 SYDVKM. The CDR3 contains 14 residues. The CDR3 coding sequence is TGTGCCAGCAGCTCAGGGCGCTGGACCGGGGAGCTGTTTTTT. Residues: CASSSGRWTGELFF. Combining the CDR3 with reference TRBV28 and TRBJ2-2 gives the whole variable domain DVKVTQSSRYLVKRTGEKVFLECVQDMDHENMFWYRQDPGLGLRLIYFSYDVKMKEKGDIPEGYSVSREKKERFSLILESASTNQTSMYLCASSSGRWTGELFFGEGSRLTVL.

The chain combines TRBV11-1 with TRBJ2-3; maybe TRBD2 (6 bases). Germline CDR1 is SGHAT and CDR2 is FQDESV (reference sequence). The CDR3 has 15 residues. The V and J ends lost 4 bases and 1 base respectively, with 12 bases between them. DNA for the CDR3: TGTGCCAGCAGCTCATTCCCGGGGGGCACAGATACGCAGTATTTT. Its protein is CASSSFPGGTDTQYF. Together with reference TRBV11-1 and TRBJ2-3, the CDR3 gives the full variable domain: EAEVAQSPRYKITEKSQAVAFWCDPISGHATLYWYRQILGQGPELLVQFQDESVVDDSQLPKDRFSAERLKGVDSTLKIQPAELGDSAMYLCASSSFPGGTDTQYFGPGTRLTVL.

This rearrangement joins TRBV7-2 to TRBJ1-1; D perhaps matches TRBD1 (5 bases). V dropped 6 bases and J dropped 4 bases, with 18 bases sitting between them. The CDR3 extends over 15 amino acids. Germline CDR1 SGHTA, CDR2 FQGNSA. CDR3 residues: CASSQGGAQGTEAFF. The CDR3 nucleotides are TGTGCCAGCAGTCAAGGTGGGGCGCAAGGCACTGAAGCTTTCTTT.

The V gene is TRBV30, the J gene TRBJ1-1, with D tentatively TRBD1 (5 bases). There are 13 residues in the CDR3. Germline V gene lookup returns CDR1 GTSNPN and CDR2 SVGIG (reference sequence). V was trimmed by 5 bases and J by 4 bases, leaving 14 bases between them. Here the CDR3 DNA reads TGTGCCTGGGCCCGGGGGACGGGCACTGAAGCTTTCTTT. Translation gives CAWARGTGTEAFF.

This chain uses TRBV7-2 with TRBJ1-4; possible D gene TRBD1, 5 bases. CDR1 is SGHTA and CDR2 is FQGNSA in the germline V gene. V shed 3 bases and J shed 7 bases, with 12 bases lying between them. The CDR3 has 14 amino acids. CDR3 protein: CASSLPGRGEKLFF. The CDR3 DNA sequence: TGTGCCAGCAGCTTGCCCGGTAGGGGTGAAAAACTGTTTTTT.

This clone was recorded once. The chain is built from TRBV4-1 and TRBJ1-5, with D possibly being TRBD1 (6 bases). Germline assignment: CDR1 MGHRA and CDR2 YSYEKL. CDR3 length: 13 amino acids. V was pared by 1 base and J by 9 bases, with 10 bases between. This CDR3 reads CASSQGGGGPQHF. The CDR3 DNA follows: TGCGCCAGCAGCCAAGGGGGGGGCGGGCCCCAGCATTTT.

The rearrangement uses TRBV6-5 and TRBJ1-2; tentatively, D is TRBD1 (5 bases). Germline V gene lookup returns CDR1 MNHEY and CDR2 SVGAGI. The CDR3 is made up of 13 amino acids. The germline V and J ends were trimmed by 6 bases and 4 bases, with 12 bases remaining between them. CDR3 DNA sequence: TGTGCCAGCAGGAAGGGGATTAGCTATGGCTACACCTTC. It is translated as CASRKGISYGYTF.

The chain combines TRBV5-1 with TRBJ2-1; no definite D call. Per the germline V gene, CDR1 is SGHRS and CDR2 is YFSETQ. The V end lost 4 bases, the J end lost 3 bases, and 26 bases lay between the germline ends. The CDR3 contains 19 residues. The DNA of the CDR3 is TGCGCCAGCAGCCCCGGCCTAGTATCGGGTGGCCCGGGCTACAATGAGCAGTTCTTC. It yields the protein CASSPGLVSGGPGYNEQFF.

V gene TRBV27 combines with J gene TRBJ1-5; the match to TRBD1 covers 8 bases. CDR3 length: 16 amino acids. V was clipped by 5 bases and J by 4 bases; unmatched bases: 10. From germline, CDR1 is MNHEY and CDR2 SMNVEV (reference sequence). The CDR3 reads CASSPTDRVRNQPQHF. In DNA, the CDR3 is TGTGCCAGCAGTCCGACGGACAGGGTAAGGAATCAGCCCCAGCATTTT.

This chain uses TRBV14 with TRBJ2-5, with 8 bases fitting TRBD2. CDR3 length equals 18 residues. The germline V gene encodes CDR1 SGHDN and CDR2 FVKESK. With V trimmed by 0 bases and J by 5 bases, 14 bases remained unmatched. CDR3 sequence: CASSQDPERGPGKETQYF. CDR3 coding DNA: TGTGCCAGCAGCCAAGATCCTGAGCGGGGGCCCGGGAAGGAGACCCAGTACTTC.

This rearrangement joins TRBV6-6 to TRBJ2-7, with 9 nucleotides matching TRBD1. Germline V CDR1 and CDR2: MNHNY, SVGAGI (reference sequence). This CDR3 has 16 amino acids. The CDR3 loop reads CASSNSPGTGTYEQYV. The CDR3 DNA reads as TGTGCCAGCAGTAACTCCCCCGGGACAGGGACCTACGAGCAGTACGTC.

This sequence joins TRBV3-1 (or the pseudogene TRBV3-2) and TRBJ1-5; no reliable D call. The germline V and J ends were trimmed by 4 bases and 5 bases, with 9 bases remaining between them. This CDR3 spans 13 amino acids. Germline V gene data show CDR1 as LGHDT and CDR2 as YNNKEL (reference sequence). The CDR3 nucleotides are TGTGCCAGCAGCCCGGGATGGGATCAGCCCCAGCATTTT. As protein: CASSPGWDQPQHF.

This clone was observed a few times. This rearrangement joins TRBV18 to TRBJ2-7; tentative D call: TRBD2 (6 bases). The CDR3 has 14 amino acids. Trimming removed 3 bases from V and 0 bases from J, with 9 bases in between. Germline CDR1 is KGHSH and CDR2 is LQKENI. The CDR3 spells CASSPGLSSYEQYF. The CDR3 nucleotides are TGTGCCAGCTCACCGGGACTGAGCTCCTACGAGCAGTACTTC.